The 15 T cell receptor beta chains listed next were all sequenced from one sample in a study of regulatory T cells in long-lasting Graves disease. CDR3-region Arm-PCR and iRepertoire HTBI primers produced the TCR beta libraries. TCRdb called the multiplex PCR reads again in MiXCR, with one record for every CDR3 protein. This sample has more than 300,000 distinct CDR3 sequences, with about 10% found just once. Time point here: newly diagnosed GD, antithyroid drugs for less than 3 months. RNA extracted from PBMCs served as the sequencing template. These data are also associated with another study on T cells in Graves' hyperthyroidism and ophthalmopathy.

The specimen comprised peripheral blood mononuclear cells (PBMCs), sampled at new diagnosis, from a patient treated with antithyroid drugs. The receptors were gathered from a woman between 18 and 30 years old with Graves disease.

This clonotype appeared many times. The genes are TRBV28 and TRBJ1-1; D gene unclear. Looked up from germline, CDR1 is MDHEN and CDR2 is SYDVKM. The CDR3 covers 12 residues. V was clipped by 6 bases and J by 4 bases, with 9 bases between them. The CDR3 sequence: CASRQEITEAFF. In nucleotides, the CDR3 is TGTGCCAGCAGGCAGGAAATCACTGAAGCTTTCTTT.

This clonotype appeared many times. The chain has TRBV9 and TRBJ2-1; D might be TRBD1 (5 bases). The CDR3 has 14 amino acids. V gave up 1 base and J gave up 1 base, with 6 bases separating them. Germline CDR1 is SGDLS and CDR2 is YYNGEE. CDR3 bases: TGTGCCAGCAGCGTAACAGGTTCCTACAATGAGCAGTTCTTC. Protein sequence: CASSVTGSYNEQFF.

This clonotype was recorded many times. The V gene is TRBV4-2, the J gene TRBJ2-5; TRBD1 agrees at 12 bases. Germline assignment: CDR1 LGHNA and CDR2 YNFKEQ. The CDR3 totals 15 residues. Unmatched junction bases numbered 4, after V lost 4 bases and J lost 4 bases. The CDR3 here is CASSPRDRGRETQYF. The CDR3 DNA reads as TGTGCCAGCAGCCCCCGGGACAGGGGGCGAGAGACCCAGTACTTC.

The sample holds many counts of this clonotype. J is TRBJ2-1 and V is TRBV18, with a possible D match to TRBD2 (6 bases). This CDR3 region has 16 residues. Germline CDR1 and CDR2: KGHSH and LQKENI. V gave up 1 base and J gave up 0 bases, with 10 bases separating them. CDR3 sequence: CASSPRGRNSYNEQFF. For the CDR3, the DNA is TGTGCCAGCTCACCACGGGGGAGGAACTCCTACAATGAGCAGTTCTTC.

This clonotype was counted at least ten times. This chain links TRBV2 with TRBJ2-2; D is possibly TRBD1 (7 bases). V was trimmed by 5 bases and J by 6 bases, leaving 16 bases between them. The CDR3 runs to 15 residues. Germline V gene sequence: CDR1 SNHLY, CDR2 FYNNEI. CDR3 bases: TGTGCCAGCAGTACAGGGGAGGTAGCACCCGGGGAGCTGTTTTTT. This translates into CASSTGEVAPGELFF.

This clonotype was detected ten times or more. J is TRBJ1-2 and V is TRBV12-3 or TRBV12-4; TRBD1 matches at 8 bases. The ends lost 2 bases at V and 2 bases at J; junction bases unmatched: 4. This CDR3 has 15 amino acids. The CDR3 DNA follows: TGTGCCAGCAGTTTAAGACAGGGGCGAAACTATGGCTACACCTTC. This translates into CASSLRQGRNYGYTF.

This clonotype has a count of ten or more. This chain connects TRBV11-1 to TRBJ2-5; a possible D gene is TRBD2 (6 bases). Germline CDR1 is SGHAT and CDR2 is FQDESV (reference sequence). The V end was cut by 3 bases, the J end by 0 bases, with 11 bases between. This CDR3 contains 15 residues. CDR3 region: CASSFSWDYQETQYF. CDR3 nucleotides: TGTGCCAGCAGCTTTTCATGGGACTACCAAGAGACCCAGTACTTC.

This clonotype came up many times. J is TRBJ2-7 and V is TRBV28; no clear D. V lost 6 bases and J lost 2, with 14 bases in between. This CDR3 is 14 amino acids long. The germline gives CDR1 MDHEN, CDR2 SYDVKM. In DNA, the CDR3 is TGTGCCAGCAGCCCTACCCCCAGACCCTACGAGCAGTACTTC. Translating gives CASSPTPRPYEQYF.

This clonotype was observed at least ten times. The rearrangement uses TRBV6-5 and TRBJ1-1; tentatively, D is TRBD1 (6 bases). The CDR3 totals 15 residues. V dropped 0 bases and J dropped 7 bases, with 15 bases sitting between them. The germline V gene has CDR1 MNHEY and CDR2 SVGAGI. The CDR3 here is CASSYSAQGPGEAFF. DNA for the CDR3: TGTGCCAGCAGTTACTCGGCACAGGGACCGGGTGAAGCTTTCTTT.

This clonotype was seen more than once but under ten times. This sequence joins TRBV9 and TRBJ1-2; D may be TRBD1 (5 bases). Germline lookup yields CDR1 SGDLS and CDR2 YYNGEE. The V end lost 4 bases, the J end lost 3 bases, and 16 bases lay between the germline ends. CDR3 length: 15 amino acids. Here the CDR3 DNA reads TGTGCCAGCAGCTCACCGGGGGGGGGGGACTATGGCTACACCTTC. It translates to CASSSPGGGDYGYTF. Variable domain in full (rest from reference TRBV9 and TRBJ1-2): DSGVTQTPKHLITATGQRVTLRCSPRSGDLSVYWYQQSLDQGLQFLIQYYNGEERAKGNILERFSAQQFPDLHSELNLSSLELGDSALYFCASSSPGGGDYGYTFGSGTRLTVV.

This clonotype has ten or more counts. The J gene is TRBJ2-1, the V gene TRBV11-2, with D perhaps matching TRBD2 (6 bases). Trimming took off 5 bases at V and 12 bases at J, with 14 bases between the two ends. The CDR3 has 12 amino acids. The germline gives CDR1 SGHAT, CDR2 FQNNGV. This CDR3 is CASSPYPRGQFF. CDR3 DNA: TGTGCCAGCAGCCCGTATCCGCGGGGGCAGTTCTTC.

This clonotype was picked up a small number of times. The chain recombines TRBV19 with TRBJ2-3; D perhaps matches TRBD2 (6 bases). The V end lost 6 bases, the J end lost 0 bases, and 10 bases lay between the germline ends. Germline CDR1 is LNHDA and CDR2 is SQIVND (reference sequence). CDR3 length: 14 amino acids. DNA of the CDR3: TGTGCCAGTAGCTGGGGGACTAGCACAGATACGCAGTATTTT. Translated, it gives CASSWGTSTDTQYF. Based on the CDR3 plus reference TRBV19 and TRBJ2-3, the full variable domain is DGGITQSPKYLFRKEGQNVTLSCEQNLNHDAMYWYRQDPGQGLRLIYYSQIVNDFQKGDIAEGYSVSREKKESFPLTVTSAQKNPTAFYLCASSWGTSTDTQYFGPGTRLTVL.

This clonotype was seen many times. This chain links TRBV18 with TRBJ2-3; D possibly matches TRBD1 or TRBD2 (5 bases each). Germline V gene lookup returns CDR1 KGHSH and CDR2 LQKENI. V was pared by 0 bases and J by 2 bases, with 15 bases between. This CDR3 is built from 17 residues. CDR3 DNA: TGTGCCAGCTCACCACCTTACACGGGACCTCACACAGATACGCAGTATTTT. This codes for CASSPPYTGPHTDTQYF.

A word on this clonotype: A much larger clone differs by one base, so this may be a read error. The V and J genes are TRBV24-1 and TRBJ1-2, with TRBD1 matching 8 bases. CDR1 is KGHDR, CDR2 SFDVKD, per germline. The CDR3 has 15 amino acids. The CDR3 loop reads CATSDNSGGNYDYTF. The CDR3 coding sequence is TGTGCCACCAGTGACAACTCAGGGGGCAACTATGACTACACCTTC.

This clonotype has just a few counts. This sequence joins TRBV9 and TRBJ2-1, with TRBD2 identical over 15 bases. The trim removed 4 bases at V and 0 bases at J, leaving 8 bases unmatched. CDR3 length: 19 amino acids. CDR1 is SGDLS, CDR2 YYNGEE, per germline. The CDR3 sequence is CASSQGTSGRRSSYNEQFF. The CDR3 coding sequence is TGTGCCAGCAGCCAGGGGACTAGCGGGAGGCGAAGCTCCTACAATGAGCAGTTCTTC.